What follows are 2 T cell receptor beta chains derived from one specimen sequenced in a study of control samples from healthy donors and cancer patients. Using immunoSEQ multiplex PCR, the repertoire was profiled, and TCRdb retains in-frame clones only, with some absent. The sample has tens of thousands of clones, over 90% seen once. Sequencing was done on a sample of PBMCs. Source of these receptors: a woman aged 45-65 years with head and neck cancer.

The CDR3 nucleotides are TGTGCCAGCAGTCAGGCTCGCAATGAGCAGTTCTTC. Translating gives CASSQARNEQFF. The chain combines TRBV28 with TRBJ2-1; D uncertain. This CDR3 spans 12 amino acids. Germline CDR1 and CDR2: MDHEN and SYDVKM. The germline V and J ends were trimmed by 5 bases and 6 bases, with 8 bases remaining between them.

The chain recombines TRBV9 with TRBJ2-4; D remains unclear. Per germline, CDR1 SGDLS and CDR2 YYNGEE. V was cut by 2 bases and J by 0 bases, with 9 bases left in between. This CDR3 region has 15 residues. CDR3 in DNA: TGTGCCAGCAGCGTCTCTGCGTCAGCCAAAAACATTCAGTACTTC. Its translation is CASSVSASAKNIQYF. Based on the CDR3 plus reference TRBV9 and TRBJ2-4, the full variable domain is DSGVTQTPKHLITATGQRVTLRCSPRSGDLSVYWYQQSLDQGLQFLIQYYNGEERAKGNILERFSAQQFPDLHSELNLSSLELGDSALYFCASSVSASAKNIQYFGAGTRLSVL.